These T cell receptor beta chains were read from a single sample in a study of cytomegalovirus exposure and HLA in healthy donors. Sequenced by immunoSEQ multiplex PCR; TCRdb stores in-frame clones only, minus some. The sample has 70,000 to 100,000 clones, 70% to 80% seen once. The sample comprised PBMCs. The receptor set was obtained from a woman in her forties or fifties in good health and CMV-seropositive. The CDR3 runs from the conserved cysteine through the conserved F or W. The order of the fields is J gene, V gene, D gene, CDR3 DNA, CDR3 protein. A D gene is named only where the DNA matches it firmly.

TRBJ2-3,TRBV2,TRBD2,TGTGCCAGCAGTGAAGGGACTAGACCCTACTTGGATACGCAGTATTTT,CASSEGTRPYLDTQYF
TRBJ2-1,TRBV29-1,-,TGCAGCGGCCACGGGGGCTACAATGAGCAGTTCTTC,CSGHGGYNEQFF
TRBJ1-2,TRBV6-6,-,TGTGCCAGCAGTACACCGGGAACGAGTGGCTACACCTTC,CASSTPGTSGYTF
TRBJ2-3,TRBV7-9,TRBD1,TGTGCCAGCAGCTTATACGCTAAAACCCCCGGACAGGGGACAGATACGCAGTATTTT,CASSLYAKTPGQGTDTQYF
TRBJ1-2,TRBV11-2,TRBD1,TGTGCCAGCAGCTTAACCGGACAGGGGGCATTTGGCTACACCTTC,CASSLTGQGAFGYTF
TRBJ1-4,TRBV5-6,-,TGTGCCAGCAGCTCCTACAGGGCCCCTAATGAAAAACTGTTTTTT,CASSSYRAPNEKLFF
TRBJ1-5,TRBV28,-,TGTGCCAGCAGTCTCACAGACCCCAATCAGCCCCAGCATTTT,CASSLTDPNQPQHF
TRBJ2-7,TRBV29-1,TRBD1,TGCAGCGTAGGACAGGGACGTGCCTACGAGCAGTACTTC,CSVGQGRAYEQYF
TRBJ2-1,TRBV7-9,-,TGTTCCAGCGGCCAAGGGACAGGGGTCGGACTAGCGATATACAATGAGCAGTTCTTC,CSSGQGTGVGLAIYNEQFF
TRBJ1-2,TRBV12-5,-,TGTGCTAGTGCCCTAGACAGCTATGGCTACACCTTC,CASALDSYGYTF
TRBJ1-6,TRBV4-2,TRBD1,TGTGCCAGCAGCACAACTGGGACAGGGAATTCACCCCTCCACTTT,CASSTTGTGNSPLHF
TRBJ2-2,TRBV9,-,TGTGCCAGCAGCGGAGAGACAGGACTGACCGGGGAGCTGTTTTTT,CASSGETGLTGELFF
TRBJ2-3,TRBV4-1,TRBD2,TGCGCCAGCAGCCCCGGGACTAGCGGGGGGGCCATTAGCACAGATACGCAGTATTTT,CASSPGTSGGAISTDTQYF
TRBJ2-4,TRBV30,TRBD1,TGTGCCTGGAGTGTAACAGGGGAAAACATTCAGTACTTC,CAWSVTGENIQYF
TRBJ2-1,TRBV6-1,TRBD2,TGTGCCAGCGGTCAGCGGGAGGTCAATGAGCAGTTCTTC,CASGQREVNEQFF
TRBJ2-5,TRBV5-1,TRBD2,TGCGCCAGCAGCTTGGGACTAGCGGGTGAGCTGGGGACCCAGTACTTC,CASSLGLAGELGTQYF
TRBJ2-7,TRBV5-1,-,TGCGCCAGCAGTCCAGACACGGACTACGAGCAGTACTTC,CASSPDTDYEQYF
TRBJ2-2,TRBV2,-,TGTGCCAGCAGGAGGGAGAAGGGAGGGGAGCTGTTTTTT,CASRREKGGELFF
TRBJ2-1,TRBV6-1,-,TGTGCCGCCGGGACTTCACACCAGGGTGAGCAGTTCTTC,CAAGTSHQGEQFF
TRBJ1-2,TRBV5-1,-,TGCGCCAGCAGCTTTGGAGCTAACTATGGCTACACCTTC,CASSFGANYGYTF
TRBJ1-1,TRBV10-2,TRBD1,TGCGCCAGCATCCGGACAGGATCTAAATCTGAAGCTTTCTTT,CASIRTGSKSEAFF
TRBJ1-5,TRBV21-1,-,TGTGCCAGCAGCAAAAGAGGGACAGGGGGCTTCAATCAGCCCCAGCATTTT,CASSKRGTGGFNQPQHF
TRBJ2-1,TRBV20-1,-,TGCAGTGCTCCTAGGAGGGATGAGCAGTTCTTC,CSAPRRDEQFF